This is a list of T cell receptor beta chains from one sample in a study of CD8 T cells in ankylosing spondylitis. MiXCR, run by TCRdb on the 5' RACE reads, gives a single entry per CDR3 protein. This sample has some 220,000 distinct CDR3 sequences, with roughly 8.2% found just once. The specimen was blood, either unsorted or a sorted T cell fraction (not recorded which). Receptors originate from a female donor with ankylosing spondylitis or in good health (not recorded which). Both conserved end residues are part of each CDR3. Each record gives: J gene, clone size, D gene, V gene, CDR3 DNA, CDR3 protein. A D gene is named only where the DNA matches it firmly. Part of the rows lack a size; the others show once, few, many or a class for expanded clones.

>TRBJ2-3|.|.|TRBV20-1
TGCAGTGCTAGGGAACGGGTCACAGATACGCAGTATTTT
CSARERVTDTQYF
>TRBJ2-2|many|.|TRBV12-3/TRBV12-4
TGTGCCAGCAGTTTAGCGGCAATGGGCACCGGGGAGCTGTTTTTT
CASSLAAMGTGELFF
>TRBJ2-2|many|.|TRBV4-1
TGCGCCAGCAGCCTCAAACAATTCGAGGACTCCGTAGCGGCGCTGTTTTTT
CASSLKQFEDSVAALFF
>TRBJ2-6|few|.|TRBV7-7
TGTGCTAGCCACCGCGTCTCTGGGGCCAACGTCCTGACTTTC
CASHRVSGANVLTF
>TRBJ2-7|many|.|TRBV10-3
TGTGCCATCAGTGGTAAGACTACCTACGAGCAGTACTTC
CAISGKTTYEQYF
>TRBJ2-6|many|.|TRBV5-1
TGCGCCAGCAGGGACTTTCGGACCCCTGGGGCCAACGTCCTGACTTTC
CASRDFRTPGANVLTF
>TRBJ2-1|many|.|TRBV7-3
TGTGCCAGCAGCTCCCGGAGGGGGGGGGCCAACAATGAGCAGTTCTTC
CASSSRRGGANNEQFF
>TRBJ1-1|many|.|TRBV5-5
TGTGCCAGCAGCTTAACCTGGTCGGGAACCACTGAAGCTTTCTTT
CASSLTWSGTTEAFF
>TRBJ1-5|many|TRBD1|TRBV28
TGTGCCAGCAGTGCTGTGACAGGGGTAGGCAATCAGCCCCAGCATTTT
CASSAVTGVGNQPQHF
>TRBJ2-7|.|TRBD2|TRBV7-2
TGTGCCAGCAGCATGCCCGGGGGGTGGTACGAGCAGTACTTC
CASSMPGGWYEQYF
>TRBJ2-2|many|.|TRBV20-1
TGCAGTGCTAGAGATGGGGCGGGGAACACCGGGGAGCTGTTTTTT
CSARDGAGNTGELFF
>TRBJ2-2|many|TRBD1|TRBV12-3/TRBV12-4
TGTGCCAGCACCCTCAGGGGGCTCATTAACACCGGGGAGCTGTTTTTT
CASTLRGLINTGELFF
>TRBJ2-7|many|TRBD2|TRBV20-1
TGCTGTGCTAGAGGGGGGCGCACTAGCGGGAGTGGGTACGAGCAGTACTTC
CCARGGRTSGSGYEQYF
>TRBJ2-7|.|TRBD2|TRBV12-3/TRBV12-4
TGTGTCAGCAGTTTCGGACTAGCGGGAACCTACGAGCAGTACTTC
CVSSFGLAGTYEQYF
>TRBJ2-3|many|.|TRBV24-1
TGTGCCACCAGTGACTCGACGACCCAGTATTTT
CATSDSTTQYF
>TRBJ2-2|many|.|TRBV5-1
TGCGCCAGCACCTCCGGAAGTTTCCTGGCCGGGGAGCTGTTTTTT
CASTSGSFLAGELFF